The 4 T cell receptor beta chains reported below all come from one sample, sequenced in a study of blood T cell repertoires in COVID-19. The data were produced by immunoSEQ multiplex PCR, yet TCRdb's version contains in-frame clones alone and is incomplete. The table lists tens of thousands of clones, roughly 80% of them singletons. The sample consisted of peripheral blood. Source of these receptors: a human donor in a cohort sampled during active COVID-19.

The rearrangement links TRBV11-1 to TRBJ2-1, with 7 bases matching TRBD2. The CDR3 is 13 residues long. CDR1 is SGHAT and CDR2 is FQDESV in the germline V gene (reference sequence). V trimming: 5 bases; J trimming: 3 bases; junction bases outside the gene matches: 1. CDR3 region: CASSGDYYNEQFF. The CDR3 DNA sequence: TGTGCCAGCAGCGGGGACTACTACAATGAGCAGTTCTTC.

This clone was detected a few times. A read error may produce the germline difference seen at one junction end. The V call is TRBV10-3, the J call TRBJ2-7; 9 nucleotides line up with TRBD2. Germline loops: CDR1 ENHRY, CDR2 SYGVKD. The CDR3 sequence is 15 residues long. CDR3: CAISESEAGGQQIDF. CDR3 DNA: TGTGCCATCAGTGAGTCGGAAGCGGGAGGTCAGCAGATCGACTTC.

Only a few counts were recorded for this clone. The chain combines TRBV28 with TRBJ1-6, with TRBD1 identical over 7 bases. Germline V CDR1 and CDR2: MDHEN, SYDVKM. The V and J ends lost 6 bases and 8 bases, in that order; junction bases with no gene match: 7. The CDR3 is 14 amino acids. The CDR3: CASRPGQSYSPLHF. The CDR3 nucleotides are TGTGCCAGCAGACCGGGACAGTCCTATTCACCCCTCCACTTT.

The V call is TRBV27, the J call TRBJ2-7; 11 bases map to TRBD1. The CDR3 runs 15 residues. With 6 bases clipped from V and 2 bases from J, the junction kept 6 bases outside the gene matches. Per the germline V gene, CDR1 is MNHEY and CDR2 is SMNVEV (reference sequence). This CDR3 reads CASRPPGQGAYEQYF. CDR3 in DNA: TGTGCCAGCAGACCACCGGGACAGGGGGCCTACGAGCAGTACTTC.